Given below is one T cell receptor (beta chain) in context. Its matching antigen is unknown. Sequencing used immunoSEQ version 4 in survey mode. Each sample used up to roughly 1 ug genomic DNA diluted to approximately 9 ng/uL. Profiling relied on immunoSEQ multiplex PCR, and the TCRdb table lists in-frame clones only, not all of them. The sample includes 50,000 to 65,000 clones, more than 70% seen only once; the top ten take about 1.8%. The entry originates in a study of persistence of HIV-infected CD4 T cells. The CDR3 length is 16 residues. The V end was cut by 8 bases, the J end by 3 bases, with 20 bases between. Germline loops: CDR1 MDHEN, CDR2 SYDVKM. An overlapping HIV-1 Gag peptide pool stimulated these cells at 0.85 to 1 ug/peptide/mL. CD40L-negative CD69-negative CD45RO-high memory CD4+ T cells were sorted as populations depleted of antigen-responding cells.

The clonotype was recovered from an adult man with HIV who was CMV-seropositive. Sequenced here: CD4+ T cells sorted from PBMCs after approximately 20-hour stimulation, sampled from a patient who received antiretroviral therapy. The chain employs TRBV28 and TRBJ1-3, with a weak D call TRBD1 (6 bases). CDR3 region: CASFSARGARGNTIYF. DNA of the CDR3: TGTGCCAGCTTCTCCGCCAGGGGAGCGCGTGGAAACACCATATATTTT.